The 14 T cell receptor beta chains in this list originate from one sample, sequenced in a study of blood T cells in healthy people across ages (dated by TCRdb to the mid-2010s). Library prep was done by 5' RACE. Instrument used: Illumina HiSeq 2500. The second PCR ran for about 7 to 11 cycles and used a J-beta primer mix along with a sample-barcoded 5' primer. TCRdb's own reprocessing of the public reads used fastp at Q25 and MiXCR and kept productive beta chains. CDR3 protein sequences are deduplicated, and each keeps its most common genes and DNA. The sample yields 600,000 to 850,000 distinct CDR3 sequences; just under 25% were counted once. Under 9.5% of the sample rests with the top ten. The sample also formed part of further work on T cells of mothers and their children.

Sequenced material: blood. The receptor set was obtained from a boy younger than 18 in good health.

CDR3 protein: CSAPQQLNTEAFF. CDR3 nucleotides: TGCAGTGCTCCCCAGCAGCTGAACACTGAAGCTTTCTTT. The gene calls are TRBV20-1 and TRBJ1-1; D is unresolved. The CDR3 is made up of 13 amino acids. From germline, CDR1 is DFQATT and CDR2 SNEGSKA (reference sequence). Trimming removed 5 bases from V and 0 bases from J, with 10 bases in between.

The chain recombines TRBV5-1 with TRBJ1-4, with a weak D call TRBD1 (5 bases). The CDR3 extends over 14 amino acids. V was pared by 2 bases and J by 4 bases, with 9 bases between. Germline lookup yields CDR1 SGHRS and CDR2 YFSETQ. The CDR3 loop is CASSLPGDNEKLFF. The CDR3 region has the DNA TGCGCCAGCAGCTTACCGGGGGATAATGAAAAACTGTTTTTT.

In this sample, this clonotype turned up a few times. V and J are TRBV29-1 and TRBJ1-1, with D possibly TRBD1 on 6 matching bases. The germline V gene encodes CDR1 SQVTM and CDR2 ANQGSEA. V shed 6 bases and J shed 4 bases, with 12 bases lying between them. There are 12 residues in the CDR3. This chain's CDR3 is CSVDSPITEAFF. The CDR3 nucleotides read TGCAGCGTGGACAGTCCAATCACTGAAGCTTTCTTT.

This clonotype was seen a few times. The CDR3 reads CASSLQGLPLSGNTIYF. The CDR3, as DNA: TGTGCCAGCAGCTTACAGGGTCTGCCACTCTCTGGAAACACCATATATTTT. The chain uses TRBV7-2 and TRBJ1-3; D is possibly TRBD1 (5 bases). The CDR3 totals 17 residues. The V gene lost 2 bases and the J gene lost 0 bases, with 14 bases spanning the gap. Germline CDR1 SGHTA, CDR2 FQGNSA.

This clonotype appeared a few times. The genes are TRBV12-3 or TRBV12-4 and TRBJ2-3; 9 nucleotides match TRBD2. CDR3 length equals 13 residues. The J segment lost 6 bases and the V segment lost 6 bases, leaving 4 bases of the junction unmatched. For the CDR3, the DNA is TGTGCCAGCAGCTCCGGGACTAGCGATACGCAGTATTTT. It encodes CASSSGTSDTQYF.

Ten or more counts support this clonotype. The chain carries TRBV5-6 and TRBJ2-5; 10 bases agree with TRBD2. V shed 2 bases, J shed 1 base, and the junction held 2 bases outside the gene matches. The germline CDR1 and CDR2 sequences are SGHDT and YYEEEE. This CDR3 region has 15 residues. This CDR3 reads CASSLRTSGQETQYF. The CDR3 DNA sequence: TGTGCCAGCAGCTTACGGACTAGCGGCCAAGAGACCCAGTACTTC.

This clonotype was seen at least ten times. This chain uses TRBV7-2 with TRBJ2-5; maybe TRBD2 (6 bases). CDR1 is SGHTA, CDR2 FQGNSA, per germline. The V and J ends lost 6 bases and 2 bases respectively, with 13 bases between them. This CDR3 comprises 14 residues. As DNA, the CDR3 is TGTGCCAGCAGTCCCGGGGACTTTCAAGAGACCCAGTACTTC. This codes for CASSPGDFQETQYF.

The chain is built from TRBV27 and TRBJ1-2; 11 bases align to TRBD1. The germline V gene has CDR1 MNHEY and CDR2 SMNVEV (reference sequence). The CDR3 has 13 residues. V dropped 6 bases and J dropped 8; count of bases not matched to a gene: 5. The CDR3 DNA follows: TGTGCCAGCAGGGGGACAGGGGGATCGGGCTACACCTTC. Translation: CASRGTGGSGYTF.

Regarding this clonotype: Sequence at one end of the junction differs from germline and may be a read error. The V gene is TRBV7-2, the J gene TRBJ2-7; TRBD2 agrees at 13 bases. Germline loops: CDR1 SGHTA, CDR2 FQGNSA. The CDR3 covers 15 residues. The CDR3 DNA reads TGTGCCAGCAGCCGTCCGGGGACTAGCGGGATAAGGGCGAACTTC. Protein: CASSRPGTSGIRANF.

V is TRBV20-1 and J is TRBJ2-7, with D perhaps matching TRBD2 (5 bases). Trimming took off 1 base at V and 7 bases at J, with 14 bases between the two ends. The CDR3 length is 13 residues. Germline CDR1 reads DFQATT; CDR2 reads SNEGSKA (reference sequence). CDR3 region: CSARAGNVGEQYF. Written as DNA, the CDR3 is TGCAGTGCTAGAGCCGGGAATGTGGGGGAGCAGTACTTC.

J is TRBJ2-5 and V is TRBV7-8; 9 bases are a match to TRBD1. The CDR3 is 18 residues long. The ends lost 3 bases at V and 0 bases at J; junction bases unmatched: 11. Looked up from germline, CDR1 is SGHVS and CDR2 is FQNEAQ. The DNA of the CDR3 is TGTGCCAGCAGCTTCCTGATCGGGGGACAGGGACACCAAGAGACCCAGTACTTC. Its protein is CASSFLIGGQGHQETQYF.

V gene TRBV9 combines with J gene TRBJ2-2; 8 bases line up with TRBD1. CDR3 length equals 17 residues. From germline, CDR1 is SGDLS and CDR2 YYNGEE. Trimming at V came to 4 bases and at J to 0 bases, leaving 8 bases not matched to a gene. The CDR3 sequence: CASSPRSRGPNTGELFF. CDR3 sequence (DNA): TGTGCCAGCAGCCCTCGAAGCAGGGGGCCGAACACCGGGGAGCTGTTTTTT.

The chain has TRBV5-1 and TRBJ2-6; 10 nucleotides align to TRBD1. CDR1 is SGHRS, CDR2 YFSETQ, per germline. The CDR3 is 18 amino acids. Trimming at V came to 3 bases and at J to 0 bases, leaving 6 bases not matched to a gene. The CDR3 nucleotides are TGCGCCAGCAGCTCCCCGGACAGGGGGGACTCTGGGGCCAACGTCCTGACTTTC. As protein: CASSSPDRGDSGANVLTF. The entire variable domain, with the rest obtained from reference TRBV5-1 and TRBJ2-6, is as follows: KAGVTQTPRYLIKTRGQQVTLSCSPISGHRSVSWYQQTPGQGLQFLFEYFSETQRNKGNFPGRFSGRQFSNSRSEMNVSTLELGDSALYLCASSSPDRGDSGANVLTFGAGSRLTVL.

This sequence joins TRBV10-2 and TRBJ2-1; D is unresolved. The end of the DNA is better explained by TRBJ2-5, so the J call may be wrong. CDR3 length equals 16 residues. From germline, CDR1 is WSHSY and CDR2 SAAADI. The CDR3 nucleotides read TGCGCCAGCAGTGATGGTGTAACCCACCTCGAAGAGACCCAGTACTTC. Its protein product is CASSDGVTHLEETQYF.